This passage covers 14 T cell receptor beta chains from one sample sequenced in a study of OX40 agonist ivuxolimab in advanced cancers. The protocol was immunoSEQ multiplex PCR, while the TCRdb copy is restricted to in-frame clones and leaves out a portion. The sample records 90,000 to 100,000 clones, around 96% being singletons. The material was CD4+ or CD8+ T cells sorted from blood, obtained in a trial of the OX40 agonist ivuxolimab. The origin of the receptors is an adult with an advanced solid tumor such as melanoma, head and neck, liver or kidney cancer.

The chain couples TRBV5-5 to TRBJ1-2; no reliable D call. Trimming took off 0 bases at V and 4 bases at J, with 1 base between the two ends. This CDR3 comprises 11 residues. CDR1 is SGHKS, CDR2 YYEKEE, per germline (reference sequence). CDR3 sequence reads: CASSLGYGYTF. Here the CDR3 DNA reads TGTGCCAGCAGCTTGGGCTATGGCTACACCTTC.

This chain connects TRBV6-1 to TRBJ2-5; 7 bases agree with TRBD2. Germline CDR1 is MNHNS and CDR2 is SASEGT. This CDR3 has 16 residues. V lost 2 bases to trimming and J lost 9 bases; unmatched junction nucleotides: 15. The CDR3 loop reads CASSESASGGSAAQYF. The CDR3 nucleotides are TGTGCCAGCAGTGAATCGGCTAGCGGTGGATCAGCGGCCCAGTACTTC.

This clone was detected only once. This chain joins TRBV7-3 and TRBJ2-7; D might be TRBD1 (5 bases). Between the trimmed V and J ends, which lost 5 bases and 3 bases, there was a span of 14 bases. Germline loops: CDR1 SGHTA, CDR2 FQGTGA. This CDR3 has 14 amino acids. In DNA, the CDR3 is TGTGCCAGCAGCCCGATGACAGAATTCTACGAGCAGTACTTC. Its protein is CASSPMTEFYEQYF.

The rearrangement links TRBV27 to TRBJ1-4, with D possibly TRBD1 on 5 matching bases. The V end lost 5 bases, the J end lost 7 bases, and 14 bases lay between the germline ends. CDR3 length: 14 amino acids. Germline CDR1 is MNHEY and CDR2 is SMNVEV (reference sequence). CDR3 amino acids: CASSVGTSGEKLFF. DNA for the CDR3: TGTGCCAGCAGTGTAGGGACGAGCGGTGAAAAACTGTTTTTT.

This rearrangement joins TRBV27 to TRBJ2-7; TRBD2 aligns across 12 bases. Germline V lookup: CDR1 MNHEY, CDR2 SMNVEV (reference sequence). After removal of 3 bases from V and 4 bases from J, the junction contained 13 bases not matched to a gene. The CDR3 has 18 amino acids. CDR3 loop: CASSFRASGRERVYEQYF. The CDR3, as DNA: TGTGCCAGCAGTTTTAGGGCTAGCGGGAGGGAACGGGTTTACGAGCAGTACTTC.

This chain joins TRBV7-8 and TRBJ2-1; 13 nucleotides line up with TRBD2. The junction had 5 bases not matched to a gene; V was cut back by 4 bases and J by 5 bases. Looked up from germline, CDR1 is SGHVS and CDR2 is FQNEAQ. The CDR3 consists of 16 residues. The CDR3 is CASSSMGLAGNNEQFF. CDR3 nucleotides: TGTGCCAGCAGCTCGATGGGACTAGCGGGAAACAATGAGCAGTTCTTC. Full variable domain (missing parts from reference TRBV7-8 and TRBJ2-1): GAGVSQSPRYKVAKRGQDVALRCDPISGHVSLFWYQQALGQGPEFLTYFQNEAQLDKSGLPSDRFFAERPEGSVSTLKIQRTQQEDSAVYLCASSSMGLAGNNEQFFGPGTRLTVL.

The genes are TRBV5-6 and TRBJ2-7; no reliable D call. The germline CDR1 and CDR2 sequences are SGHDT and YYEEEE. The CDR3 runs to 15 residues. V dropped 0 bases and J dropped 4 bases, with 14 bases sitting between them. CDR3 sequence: CASSLERLVGYEQYF. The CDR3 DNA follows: TGTGCCAGCAGCTTGGAACGCCTCGTGGGGTACGAGCAGTACTTC.

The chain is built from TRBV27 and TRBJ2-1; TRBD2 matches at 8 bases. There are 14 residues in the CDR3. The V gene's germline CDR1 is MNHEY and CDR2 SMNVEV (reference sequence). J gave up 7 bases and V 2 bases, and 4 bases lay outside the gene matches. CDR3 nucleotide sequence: TGTGCCAGCAGTTTAGGTTCGGGGGGGAATGAGCAGTTCTTC. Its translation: CASSLGSGGNEQFF.

This CDR3 is CASSQTSGGALEQFF. The CDR3 nucleotides are TGCGCCAGCAGCCAAACCTCCGGGGGGGCACTCGAGCAGTTCTTC. The chain has TRBV4-3 and TRBJ2-1; 8 bases line up with TRBD2. The CDR3 spans 15 residues. The J segment lost 10 bases and the V segment lost 2 bases, leaving 10 bases of the junction unmatched. Germline CDR1 is LGHNA and CDR2 is YSLEER.

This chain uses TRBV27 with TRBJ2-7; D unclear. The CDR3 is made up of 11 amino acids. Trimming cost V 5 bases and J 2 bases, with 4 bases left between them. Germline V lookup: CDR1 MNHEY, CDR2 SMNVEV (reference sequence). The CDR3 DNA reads TGTGCCAGCAGTACCACCTACGAGCAGTACTTC. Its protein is CASSTTYEQYF.

CDR3 DNA: TGTGCCAGCAGCTCGGGACTAGCGACCCACAATGAGCAGTTCTTC. Protein sequence: CASSSGLATHNEQFF. This rearrangement joins TRBV7-3 to TRBJ2-1; 10 bases match TRBD2. The J segment lost 5 bases and the V segment lost 4 bases, leaving 5 bases of the junction unmatched. CDR1 and CDR2 from the germline V gene are SGHTA and FQGTGA. CDR3 length: 15 amino acids.

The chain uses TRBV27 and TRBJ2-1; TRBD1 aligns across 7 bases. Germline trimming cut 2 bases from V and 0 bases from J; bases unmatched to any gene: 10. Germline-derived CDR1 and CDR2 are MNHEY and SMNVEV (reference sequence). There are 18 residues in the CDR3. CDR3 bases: TGTGCCAGCAGTTTAAGAGGGGGCGCCAGGAGCTCCTACAATGAGCAGTTCTTC. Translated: CASSLRGGARSSYNEQFF.

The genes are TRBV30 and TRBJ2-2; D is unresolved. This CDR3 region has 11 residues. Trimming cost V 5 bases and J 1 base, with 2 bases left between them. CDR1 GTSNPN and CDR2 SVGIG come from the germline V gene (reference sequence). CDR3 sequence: CAWENTGELFF. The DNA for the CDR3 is TGTGCCTGGGAGAACACCGGGGAGCTGTTTTTT.

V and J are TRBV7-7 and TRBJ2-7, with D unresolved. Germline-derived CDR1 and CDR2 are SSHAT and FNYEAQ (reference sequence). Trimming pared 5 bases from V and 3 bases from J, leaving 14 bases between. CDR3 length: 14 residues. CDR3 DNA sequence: TGTGCCAGCAGCCCAGAGTACACGGGCTACGAGCAGTACTTC. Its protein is CASSPEYTGYEQYF.